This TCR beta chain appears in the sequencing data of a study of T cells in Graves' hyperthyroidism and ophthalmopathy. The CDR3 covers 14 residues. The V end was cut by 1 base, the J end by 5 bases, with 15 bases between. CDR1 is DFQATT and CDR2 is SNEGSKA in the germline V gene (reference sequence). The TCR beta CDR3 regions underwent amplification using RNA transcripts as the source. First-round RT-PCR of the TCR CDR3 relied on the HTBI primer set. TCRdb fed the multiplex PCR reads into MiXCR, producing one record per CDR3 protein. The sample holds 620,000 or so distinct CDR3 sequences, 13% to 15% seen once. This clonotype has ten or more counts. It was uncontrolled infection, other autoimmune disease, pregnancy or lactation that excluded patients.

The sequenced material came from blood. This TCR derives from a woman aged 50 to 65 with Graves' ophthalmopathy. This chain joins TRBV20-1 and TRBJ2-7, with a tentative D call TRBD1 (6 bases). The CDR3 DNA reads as TGCAGTGCTAGAGTGGGGGCGCGGGTAAACGAGCAGTACTTC. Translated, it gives CSARVGARVNEQYF.